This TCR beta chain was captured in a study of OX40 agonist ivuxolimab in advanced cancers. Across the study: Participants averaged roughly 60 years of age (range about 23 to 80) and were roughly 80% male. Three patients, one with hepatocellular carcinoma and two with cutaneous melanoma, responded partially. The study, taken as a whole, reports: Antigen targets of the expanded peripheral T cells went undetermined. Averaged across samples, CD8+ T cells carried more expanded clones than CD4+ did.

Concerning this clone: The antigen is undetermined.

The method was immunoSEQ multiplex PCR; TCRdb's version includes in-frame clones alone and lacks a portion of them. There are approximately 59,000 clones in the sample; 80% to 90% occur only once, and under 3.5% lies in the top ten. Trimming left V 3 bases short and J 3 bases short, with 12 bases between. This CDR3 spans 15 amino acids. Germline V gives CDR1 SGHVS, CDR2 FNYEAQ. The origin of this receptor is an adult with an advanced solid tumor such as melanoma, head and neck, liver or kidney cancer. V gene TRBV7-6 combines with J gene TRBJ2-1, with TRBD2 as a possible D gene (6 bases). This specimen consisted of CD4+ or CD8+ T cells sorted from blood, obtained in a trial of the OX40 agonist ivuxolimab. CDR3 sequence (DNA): TGTGCCAGCAGCTTTTTGGCGGGGATCTACAATGAGCAGTTCTTC. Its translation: CASSFLAGIYNEQFF.